Here is one TCR beta chain with its context. Profiling relied on immunoSEQ multiplex PCR, and the TCRdb table lists in-frame clones only, not all of them. The sample includes fewer than 300,000 clones, around 85% of them seen just once. These data are taken from a study of blood T cell repertoires in COVID-19. The overall study: Sites in the United States, Italy and Spain provided acute and convalescent COVID-19 samples. Sources were T cells, B-cell-depleted T cells, or PBMCs; the material itself was cDNA or gDNA.

Patients of the Seattle cohort, enrolled during active infection, were followed longitudinally. This TCR was sampled from a woman aged 30 to 39 with COVID-19, enrolled during active disease. The sample consisted of peripheral blood.

In DNA, the CDR3 is TGCAGCGCGCGCACAGGGACCAACTATGGCTACACCTTC. It translates to CSARTGTNYGYTF. The rearrangement links TRBV29-1 to TRBJ1-2; D perhaps matches TRBD1 (6 bases). Trimming took off 7 bases at V and 2 bases at J, with 14 bases between the two ends. From germline, CDR1 is SQVTM and CDR2 ANQGSEA. There are 13 residues in the CDR3.